Detailed here is one T cell receptor beta chain. As yet, its antigen is unknown. At one end the junction does not follow the germline gene, possibly because of a read error. These data come from a study of blood T cells in healthy people across ages. Whole-study findings and limits: With donor CMV status unknown, expanded clonotype changes were possibly confounded. Estimates drawn from one million T cells were deemed to understate diversity.

A J-beta primer mix and a sample-barcoded 5' primer were used in a second PCR of about 6 to 12 cycles. TCRdb redid the calling of the 5' RACE reads with MiXCR, one entry per CDR3 protein. This sample carries more than 500,000 distinct CDR3 sequences, about 27% of them seen once, and the ten largest clones take about 3.9%. The CDR3 contains 13 residues. CDR1 is SEHNR, CDR2 FQNEAQ, per germline (reference sequence). Each donor had roughly 10 milliliters of peripheral blood drawn. These same data were also listed under a study on T cells of mothers and their children. This second study notes: Three healthy Caucasian mothers, along with their six children, served as the donors.

The specimen sequenced was blood. The chain employs TRBV7-9 and TRBJ2-5, with TRBD2 matching 14 bases. This receptor was taken from a boy aged 2 to 10 in good health. CDR3 sequence: CASSGTSGGRPHF. In DNA form, the CDR3 reads TGTGCCAGCTCCGGGACTAGCGGGGGCCGCCCCCACTTC.